These 17 T cell receptor beta chains were sequenced from one sample in a study of cytomegalovirus exposure and HLA in healthy donors. PCR employed 60 Vbeta and 13 Jbeta primers. Profiling relied on immunoSEQ multiplex PCR, and the TCRdb table lists in-frame clones only, not all of them. The sample lists around 100,000 clones, around 77% occurring once. The sequenced sample consisted of PBMCs. These receptors were obtained from a woman aged 25 to 45 in good health and CMV-seropositive.

V and J are TRBV10-2 and TRBJ1-5; TRBD1 agrees at 7 bases. The J segment lost 15 bases and the V segment lost 3 bases, leaving 17 bases of the junction unmatched. The CDR3 runs 15 residues. Germline CDR1 WSHSY, CDR2 SAAADI. This CDR3 is CASSDLPGQPGPGHF. CDR3 DNA sequence: TGCGCCAGCAGTGATCTCCCGGGACAGCCGGGCCCAGGGCATTTT.

V gene TRBV6-5 combines with J gene TRBJ2-7; no clear D. Germline V gene sequence: CDR1 MNHEY, CDR2 SVGAGI. The V end lost 4 bases, the J end lost 0 bases, and 7 bases lay between the germline ends. The CDR3 is made up of 13 amino acids. DNA of the CDR3: TGTGCCAGCAGTTCCACAGCCTCCTACGAGCAGTACTTC. Protein: CASSSTASYEQYF.

The rearrangement links TRBV11-2 to TRBJ2-7; D ambiguous. Germline CDR1 reads SGHAT; CDR2 reads FQNNGV. Trimming took off 0 bases at V and 0 bases at J, with 9 bases between the two ends. The CDR3 extends over 15 amino acids. DNA for the CDR3: TGTGCCAGCAGCTTAGAGGCGGAGAGCTCCTACGAGCAGTACTTC. Translated, it gives CASSLEAESSYEQYF.

V usage is TRBV18 and J usage is TRBJ1-5, with 7 bases fitting TRBD1. The germline V gene encodes CDR1 KGHSH and CDR2 LQKENI. CDR3 size: 15 residues. Unmatched junction bases numbered 3, after V lost 4 bases and J lost 0 bases. This CDR3 reads CASSQGANSNQPQHF. As DNA, the CDR3 is TGTGCCAGCTCACAGGGGGCTAATAGCAATCAGCCCCAGCATTTT.

This clone was recorded a few times. The chain has TRBV5-1 and TRBJ2-7; 9 nucleotides align to TRBD1. Per the germline V gene, CDR1 is SGHRS and CDR2 is YFSETQ. V lost 1 base to trimming and J lost 2 bases; unmatched junction nucleotides: 10. This CDR3 region has 17 residues. The CDR3 bases are TGCGCCAGCAGCTTGAATTTCTGGGACAGGGAGCCCTACGAGCAGTACTTC. The encoded protein is CASSLNFWDREPYEQYF.

The CDR3 region has the DNA TGTGCCAGCAGTTACTCCCGGGACAGGGGGTCCTACGAGCAGTACTTC. Translated: CASSYSRDRGSYEQYF. This rearrangement joins TRBV6-5 to TRBJ2-7; 11 bases map to TRBD1. CDR1 is MNHEY, CDR2 SVGAGI, per germline. Trimming at V came to 0 bases and at J to 1 base, leaving 2 bases not matched to a gene. CDR3 length equals 16 residues.

This chain joins TRBV7-9 and TRBJ2-6; TRBD2 matches 15 bases. This CDR3 is 19 amino acids long. CDR1 is SEHNR and CDR2 is FQNEAQ in the germline V gene (reference sequence). The V gene end was trimmed by 5 bases and the J gene end by 0 bases; junction bases not matched to a gene: 5. Here the CDR3 DNA reads TGTGCCAGCAGCACGGGACTAGCGGGAGGTTCCTCTGGGGCCAACGTCCTGACTTTC. Its translation: CASSTGLAGGSSGANVLTF.

V usage is TRBV6-5 and J usage is TRBJ2-6; D gene uncertain. The CDR3 is 13 amino acids. Per germline, CDR1 MNHEY and CDR2 SVGAGI. Trimming cost V 6 bases and J 12 bases, with 15 bases left between them. This CDR3 is CASSPRNSGVLTF. DNA of the CDR3: TGTGCCAGCAGCCCACGAAACTCCGGCGTCCTGACTTTC.

CDR3 sequence: CAISPVQGSYNEQFF. As DNA, the CDR3 is TGTGCCATCAGCCCGGTTCAGGGCTCCTACAATGAGCAGTTCTTC. The chain uses TRBV10-3 and TRBJ2-1, with D possibly being TRBD1 (5 bases). CDR3 length: 15 residues. CDR1 and CDR2 (germline): ENHRY, SYGVKD. V lost 6 bases, J lost 0 bases, and 12 bases lay in between.

The J gene is TRBJ2-1, the V gene TRBV25-1, with D uncertain. V lost 4 bases to trimming and J lost 0 bases, with 10 bases between them. The length of the CDR3 is 15 residues. The germline gives CDR1 MGHDK, CDR2 SYGVNS. The CDR3 DNA reads TGTGCCAGCAGTGCGCCAGCGCACTCCTACAATGAGCAGTTCTTC. Encoded protein: CASSAPAHSYNEQFF. Together with reference TRBV25-1 and TRBJ2-1, the CDR3 gives the full variable domain: EADIYQTPRYLVIGTGKKITLECSQTMGHDKMYWYQQDPGMELHLIHYSYGVNSTEKGDLSSESTVSRIRTEHFPLTLESARPSHTSQYLCASSAPAHSYNEQFFGPGTRLTVL.

The chain recombines TRBV5-1 with TRBJ1-2; 7 bases agree with TRBD1. Per the germline V gene, CDR1 is SGHRS and CDR2 is YFSETQ. The CDR3 is 17 residues long. Trimming removed 0 bases from V and 7 bases from J; junction bases left unmatched: 15. The CDR3 loop reads CASSLAILGGSVGGYTF. CDR3 nucleotides: TGCGCCAGCAGCTTGGCCATTTTAGGGGGCTCAGTAGGTGGCTACACCTTC.

The CDR3 loop is CASSISPSAFADTQYF. The CDR3, as DNA: TGTGCCAGTAGTATATCCCCTAGTGCATTCGCAGATACGCAGTATTTT. The V call is TRBV19, the J call TRBJ2-3; D call uncertain. The V gene's germline CDR1 is LNHDA and CDR2 SQIVND (reference sequence). Trimming cost V 2 bases and J 4 bases, with 16 bases left between them. This CDR3 region has 16 residues.

The rearrangement uses TRBV6-5 and TRBJ1-6; 10 bases agree with TRBD1. Germline lookup yields CDR1 MNHEY and CDR2 SVGAGI. With V trimmed by 6 bases and J by 7 bases, 3 bases remained unmatched. This CDR3 is built from 14 residues. Here the CDR3 reads CASSVGQGNSPLHF. The CDR3 DNA sequence: TGTGCCAGCAGCGTGGGACAGGGGAATTCACCCCTCCACTTT.

This sequence joins TRBV5-1 and TRBJ2-2; D unclear. The CDR3 length is 14 residues. V was shortened by 0 bases and J by 2 bases, with 5 bases between the two germline ends. Germline values: CDR1 SGHRS, CDR2 YFSETQ. The CDR3 DNA reads TGCGCCAGCAGCTTGGAACTTAACACCGGGGAGCTGTTTTTT. Residues: CASSLELNTGELFF. Based on the CDR3 plus reference TRBV5-1 and TRBJ2-2, the full variable domain is KAGVTQTPRYLIKTRGQQVTLSCSPISGHRSVSWYQQTPGQGLQFLFEYFSETQRNKGNFPGRFSGRQFSNSRSEMNVSTLELGDSALYLCASSLELNTGELFFGEGSRLTVL.

The chain is built from TRBV6-5 and TRBJ2-3, with TRBD2 matching 9 bases. Germline V gives CDR1 MNHEY, CDR2 SVGAGI. Unmatched junction bases numbered 6, after V lost 8 bases and J lost 3 bases. The CDR3 totals 14 residues. CDR3 in amino acids: CASSPSGVTDTQYF. CDR3 sequence (DNA): TGTGCCAGCTCGCCTAGCGGGGTAACAGATACGCAGTATTTT.

This chain links TRBV18 with TRBJ1-2; D call uncertain. CDR3 size: 13 residues. The V gene lost 6 bases and the J gene lost 0 bases, with 8 bases spanning the gap. Looked up from germline, CDR1 is KGHSH and CDR2 is LQKENI. Here the CDR3 DNA reads TGTGCCAGCTCTCTCGGAGCTAACTATGGCTACACCTTC. Encoded protein: CASSLGANYGYTF.

This clone was detected a few times. V usage is TRBV5-6 and J usage is TRBJ1-5; no definite D call. The V gene's germline CDR1 is SGHDT and CDR2 YYEEEE. V was trimmed by 0 bases and J by 5 bases, leaving 6 bases between them. The CDR3 is made up of 13 amino acids. CDR3: CASSLGPDQPQHF. In nucleotides, the CDR3 is TGTGCCAGCAGCTTGGGCCCAGATCAGCCCCAGCATTTT.